This T cell receptor (beta chain) appears in the sequencing data of a study of blood T cells in healthy people across ages. Then a second PCR, running roughly 7 to 11 cycles, was carried out with a sample-barcoded 5' primer and a J-beta primer mix. Using its own MiXCR run on the 5' RACE reads, TCRdb lists one record per CDR3 protein. The sample consists of approximately 1.5 million distinct CDR3 sequences, 30% to 35% of them appearing once. CDR3 size: 17 residues. The ends lost 4 bases at V and 5 bases at J; junction bases unmatched: 8. Germline lookup yields CDR1 SEHNR and CDR2 FQNEAQ (reference sequence).

The chain has TRBV7-9 and TRBJ1-6; 10 nucleotides match TRBD1. Sequences were obtained from blood. This receptor was taken from a woman in her twenties or thirties in good health. The CDR3 loop reads CASSSTPGTGDNSPLHF. Written as DNA, the CDR3 is TGTGCCAGCAGCTCCACCCCCGGGACAGGGGATAATTCACCCCTCCACTTT.